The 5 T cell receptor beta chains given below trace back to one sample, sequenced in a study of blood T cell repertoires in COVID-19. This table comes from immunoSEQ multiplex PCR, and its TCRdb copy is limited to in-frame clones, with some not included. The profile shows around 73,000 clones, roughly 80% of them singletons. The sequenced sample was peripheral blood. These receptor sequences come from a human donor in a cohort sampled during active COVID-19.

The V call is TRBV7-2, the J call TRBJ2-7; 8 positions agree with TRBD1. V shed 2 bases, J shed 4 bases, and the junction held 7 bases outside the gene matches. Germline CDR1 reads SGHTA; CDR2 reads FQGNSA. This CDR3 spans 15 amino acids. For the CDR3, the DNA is TGTGCCAGCAGCTTAAGGGTGGACAGGGTGTACGAGCAGTACTTC. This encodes CASSLRVDRVYEQYF.

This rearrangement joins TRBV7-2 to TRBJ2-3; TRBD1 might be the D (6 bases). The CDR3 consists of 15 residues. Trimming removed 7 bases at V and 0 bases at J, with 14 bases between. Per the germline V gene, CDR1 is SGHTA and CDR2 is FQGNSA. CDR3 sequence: CASKTTGQSTDTQYF. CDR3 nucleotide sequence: TGTGCCAGCAAAACCACAGGGCAAAGCACAGATACGCAGTATTTT.

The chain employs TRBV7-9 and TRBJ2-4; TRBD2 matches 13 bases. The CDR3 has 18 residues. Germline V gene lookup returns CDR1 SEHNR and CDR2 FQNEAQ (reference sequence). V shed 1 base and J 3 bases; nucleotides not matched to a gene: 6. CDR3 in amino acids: CASSLVLAGGPDKNIQYF. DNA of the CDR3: TGTGCCAGCAGCTTAGTACTAGCGGGGGGGCCCGACAAAAACATTCAGTACTTC.

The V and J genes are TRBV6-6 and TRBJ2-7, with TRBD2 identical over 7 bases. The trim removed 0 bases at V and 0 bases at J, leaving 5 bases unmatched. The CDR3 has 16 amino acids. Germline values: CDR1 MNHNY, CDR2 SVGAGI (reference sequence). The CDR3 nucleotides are TGTGCCAGCAGTTACTCGATGGGGGGGGACTCCTACGAGCAGTACTTC. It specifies CASSYSMGGDSYEQYF.

CDR3 sequence: CASSSRTGNEQFF. The CDR3 region has the DNA TGTGCCAGCAGCTCCCGGACGGGAAATGAGCAGTTCTTC. The chain has TRBV9 and TRBJ2-1, with D possibly being TRBD2 (5 bases). The V end lost 4 bases, the J end lost 7 bases, and 12 bases lay between the germline ends. This CDR3 region has 13 residues. Germline V gene data show CDR1 as SGDLS and CDR2 as YYNGEE.